This TCR beta chain emerged from a study of cytotoxic CD8 clonotypes in ibrutinib-treated CLL. As concerns this clone: The antigen is undetermined.

Germline trimming cut 3 bases from V and 1 base from J; bases unmatched to any gene: 2. The CDR3 extends over 15 amino acids. Germline CDR1 SGHTA, CDR2 FQGNSA. Broader study findings: Clonality increased with ibrutinib response but returned toward baseline at progression. Clonotypes that were public were uncommon, and they contracted or stayed stable on treatment.

Produced via immunoSEQ multiplex PCR; TCRdb's table is partial and in-frame only. The repertoire holds over 65,000 clones, around 79% seen once, with 4.8% in the top ten. The chain employs TRBV7-2 and TRBJ2-2; 7 bases map to TRBD1. The source is a human donor with chronic lymphocytic leukemia. The starting material was PBMCs, obtained after 12 months of ibrutinib treatment. CDR3 in amino acids: CASSFGTVNTGELFF. The CDR3 region has the DNA TGTGCCAGCAGCTTTGGGACAGTGAACACCGGGGAGCTGTTTTTT.